A selection of T cell receptor beta chains follows, all from one sample in a study of blood T cell repertoires in COVID-19. The repertoire was sequenced with immunoSEQ multiplex PCR; TCRdb's copy has only in-frame clones and lacks some. The sample consists of tens of thousands of clones, 86% of them appearing once. The specimen sequenced was peripheral blood. Source of these receptors: a human donor in a cohort sampled during active COVID-19. The CDR3 runs from the conserved cysteine through the conserved F or W. D genes are given only for firm matches. Clone size, where shown, is once, few, many, or a class for clones that have expanded.

clone size	D gene	J gene	V gene	CDR3 DNA	CDR3 protein
.	TRBD1	TRBJ2-3	TRBV2	TGTGCCAGTGCTCTTCCGGGACAGGGAGGAGATACGCAGTATTTT	CASALPGQGGDTQYF
.	.	TRBJ1-2	TRBV7-2	TGTGCCAGCAGGCCACCTGGGGGGGGTTATGGCTACACCTTC	CASRPPGGGYGYTF
.	.	TRBJ2-2	TRBV7-3	TGTGCCAGCAGCTTTTCTAACACCGGGGAGCTGTTTTTT	CASSFSNTGELFF
.	.	TRBJ2-3	TRBV9	TGTGCCAGCAGCGTAGTAACTCGATATTCAGATACGCAGTATTTT	CASSVVTRYSDTQYF
.	TRBD2	TRBJ2-1	TRBV18	TGTGCCAGCTCGCCCGGACTAGCGGGAGGGGAGCAGTTCTTC	CASSPGLAGGEQFF
.	TRBD1	TRBJ2-7	TRBV2	TGTGCCAGCAGTGAAAACCAGGGGGCGCGGTACGAGCAGTACTTC	CASSENQGARYEQYF
.	TRBD1	TRBJ2-7	TRBV7-8	TGTGCCAGCAGCTTATGGACAGGGACCGAGCAGTACTTC	CASSLWTGTEQYF
.	TRBD2	TRBJ2-5	TRBV27	TGTGCCAGCATTCCCCGACTAGCGGGGGAGAGGAAAGAGACCCAGTACTTC	CASIPRLAGERKETQYF
many	TRBD1	TRBJ1-3	TRBV19	TGTGCCAGTAGTATTTCCGGGACAGGCTCTGGAAACACCATATATTTT	CASSISGTGSGNTIYF
.	.	TRBJ2-7	TRBV21-1	TGTGCCAGCAGCAAAGTCAGGGGGCTAAGGGACGAGGGGAGCTCCTACGAGCAGTACTTC	CASSKVRGLRDEGSSYEQYF
.	TRBD2	TRBJ2-1	TRBV11-3	TGTGCCAGCAGCTTAAGCGGGGGGATTTACAATGAGCAGTTCTTC	CASSLSGGIYNEQFF
.	TRBD1	TRBJ1-6	TRBV29-1	TGCAGCGTTGCGACACAGGGGGACGTTTCACCCCTCCACTTT	CSVATQGDVSPLHF
.	TRBD2	TRBJ2-2	TRBV28	TGTGCCAGCAGTTCGACTAGCGGGGCCGGGGAGCTGTTTTTT	CASSSTSGAGELFF
.	.	TRBJ2-2	TRBV7-3	TGTGCCAGCAGCATTTCAGGGTTGGGGTTCGCGAACACCGGGGAGCTGTTTTTT	CASSISGLGFANTGELFF
.	.	TRBJ2-2	TRBV4-1	TGCGCCAGCAGCCAAGCCGGAGTGTCTCTCCTGACTTACACCGGGGAGCTGTTTTTT	CASSQAGVSLLTYTGELFF
.	.	TRBJ1-2	TRBV7-2	TGTGCCAGCTCCTTCCCTGGGACAAGAGGTGGCTACACCTTC	CASSFPGTRGGYTF
.	.	TRBJ1-2	TRBV2	TGTGCCAGCAGTAGTGGCAATGCCTATGGCTACACCTTC	CASSSGNAYGYTF
.	TRBD2	TRBJ2-5	TRBV5-4	TGTGCCAGCAGCCGAAATAGCGGGGGAGAGACCCAGTACTTC	CASSRNSGGETQYF
.	.	TRBJ2-6	TRBV5-4	TGTGCCAGCAGCTTGGGGGGCGGGACCTCGCTCTCTGGGGCCAACGTCCTGACTTTC	CASSLGGGTSLSGANVLTF
once	.	TRBJ2-1	TRBV10-2	TGCGCCAGCAGTGGGCCCGGCGGGGCCTACAATGAGCAGTTCTTC	CASSGPGGAYNEQFF
.	TRBD2	TRBJ2-3	TRBV5-1	TGCGCCAGCAGCTTAGGACTAGCGGGAGTAGGCTTGACAGATACGCAGTATTTT	CASSLGLAGVGLTDTQYF
few	.	TRBJ1-1	TRBV6-6	TGTGCCAGCAGCACCCGGGATCGGGTCGCTGAAGCTTTCTTT	CASSTRDRVAEAFF
.	.	TRBJ2-7	TRBV21-1	TGTGCCAGCAGGACAGGGCGAGAGAACTACGAGCAGTACTTC	CASRTGRENYEQYF
.	.	TRBJ2-3	TRBV24-1	TGTGCCACCAGTGATCCCGGGCGGGGATTTCTCACAGATACGCAGTATTTT	CATSDPGRGFLTDTQYF
.	.	TRBJ2-3	TRBV21-1	TGTGCCAGACCCCCGCTCTATCACTACCTAGCGGGAGTTTGCCCAGATACGCAGTATTTT	CARPPLYHYLAGVCPDTQYF
once	TRBD2	TRBJ2-2	TRBV11-3	TGTGCCAGCGGCACTAGCGGGAACACCGGGGAGCTGTTTTTT	CASGTSGNTGELFF
.	.	TRBJ1-2	TRBV19	TGTGCCAGTAGTATAAACAGCGACACAGGCTATGGCTACACCTTC	CASSINSDTGYGYTF
.	.	TRBJ1-3	TRBV11-3	TGTGCCAGCAGCCCCCGTAGGGGCAGGGGCCTTTCTGGAAACACCATATATTTT	CASSPRRGRGLSGNTIYF
.	.	TRBJ2-1	TRBV27	TGTGCCAGCAGTTTGGCGGGAATACCCGCCAATGAGCAGTTCTTC	CASSLAGIPANEQFF
.	.	TRBJ2-7	TRBV25-1	TGTGCCAGCACAGGGGGGACCTACGAGCAGTACTTC	CASTGGTYEQYF
.	TRBD2	TRBJ2-3	TRBV30	TGTGCCTGGAGTCTTAGCGGGTTCACAGATACGCAGTATTTT	CAWSLSGFTDTQYF
.	.	TRBJ2-3	TRBV6-5	TGTGCCAGCGCGCAGGGGAGCACAGATACGCAGTATTTT	CASAQGSTDTQYF
.	TRBD1	TRBJ1-2	TRBV27	TGTGCCAGCAGTTTTTACCGGGACAGGGGGCCTGGCTACACCTTC	CASSFYRDRGPGYTF
once	TRBD1	TRBJ1-1	TRBV29-1	TGCAGCGTCGGGACAGGGATGGGCACTGAAGCTTTCTTT	CSVGTGMGTEAFF
.	TRBD2	TRBJ2-7	TRBV3-1/TRBV3-2	TGTGCCAGCAGCCTACTAGCGGGCGCCTACGAGCAGTACTTC	CASSLLAGAYEQYF
.	TRBD2	TRBJ2-5	TRBV9	TGTGCCAGCAGCGCCCGGACGGGAGGGGGGACCCAGTACTTC	CASSARTGGGTQYF
.	.	TRBJ1-5	TRBV3-1/TRBV3-2	TGTGCCAGCAGCCAAGAGGGCGGAACAGGCGCTAATCAGCCCCAGCATTTT	CASSQEGGTGANQPQHF
.	.	TRBJ2-5	TRBV4-2	TGTGCCAGCAGCTCACAGGGACCCCAAGAGACCCAGTACTTC	CASSSQGPQETQYF
.	.	TRBJ1-2	TRBV10-2	TGCGCCAGCAGTGGACCGCGGCAAGACTATGGCTACACCTTC	CASSGPRQDYGYTF
once	.	TRBJ2-7	TRBV3-1/TRBV3-2	TGTGCCAGCAGCCAAGGGCTAGGGGCCCTCCACGAGCAGTACTTC	CASSQGLGALHEQYF
.	.	TRBJ1-6	TRBV9	TGTGCCAGCAGCGTAGGGGCAGGCAATTCACCCCTCCACTTT	CASSVGAGNSPLHF
.	.	TRBJ2-2	TRBV28	TGTGCCAGCAGTTTACAGGGCTTGGAGCTGTTTTTT	CASSLQGLELFF
once	TRBD1	TRBJ2-4	TRBV3-1/TRBV3-2	TGTGCCAGCAGCCAAGAACCCGGCAGGGGGCCAAGGGGGGACATTCAGTACTTC	CASSQEPGRGPRGDIQYF
.	TRBD2	TRBJ2-5	TRBV9	TGTGCCAGCAGCGTCGTGGGAGGGACTAGCAAAGAGACCCAGTACTTC	CASSVVGGTSKETQYF
.	.	TRBJ1-1	TRBV6-2/TRBV6-3	TGTGCCAGCAGCGGACATACTTTGAACACTGAAGCTTTCTTT	CASSGHTLNTEAFF
.	.	TRBJ2-7	TRBV4-3	TGCGCCAGCAGCCAAGATTCGAGGCAGATCCCTTACGAGCAGTACTTC	CASSQDSRQIPYEQYF
.	.	TRBJ2-1	TRBV10-3	TGTGCCATCAGGGGCGGGACCGACAATGAGCAGTTCTTC	CAIRGGTDNEQFF
.	TRBD1	TRBJ1-5	TRBV2	TGTGCCAGCAGTCAGGACAGGCACGATCAGCCCCAGCATTTT	CASSQDRHDQPQHF
.	.	TRBJ2-7	TRBV5-5	TGTGCCAGCAGCTGGGGAGGTGGCGAGCAGTACTTC	CASSWGGGEQYF
few	.	TRBJ1-5	TRBV4-1	TGCGCCAGCAGCCAAGGCAGGGCCCGATCAAGGAGCAATCAGCCCCAGCATTTT	CASSQGRARSRSNQPQHF
.	.	TRBJ2-1	TRBV19	TGTGCCAGTAGTGTCTCGGACAGCCACAATGAGCAGTTCTTC	CASSVSDSHNEQFF
.	.	TRBJ1-5	TRBV6-2/TRBV6-3	TGTGCCAGCAGTTACTCGAATCCAGGCAGCAATCAGCCCCAGCATTTT	CASSYSNPGSNQPQHF
.	TRBD2	TRBJ2-5	TRBV11-3	TGTGCCAGCAGCTTAGTTCCGGGAGGGATCGAGACCCAGTACTTC	CASSLVPGGIETQYF
.	TRBD2	TRBJ2-5	TRBV9	TGTGCCCCCCATGAGGGAGGGCGTAAGACCCAGTACTTC	CAPHEGGRKTQYF
.	TRBD1	TRBJ2-1	TRBV29-1	TGCAGCGGGCGTGACAGGGGCCCCTTGAAGTTCTTC	CSGRDRGPLKFF
few	.	TRBJ2-5	TRBV19	TGTGCCAGTAGTATATTCCAGGGGTTACGGGAGACCCAGTACTTC	CASSIFQGLRETQYF